Below, 4 T cell receptor beta chains from the same sample are listed, as sequenced in a study of OX40 agonist ivuxolimab in advanced cancers. The method was immunoSEQ multiplex PCR; TCRdb's version includes in-frame clones alone and lacks a portion of them. The sample holds under 75,000 clones, roughly 89% seen once. Here the sequenced sample was CD4+ or CD8+ T cells sorted from blood, taken in a trial of the OX40 agonist ivuxolimab. These receptors were obtained from an adult with an advanced solid tumor such as melanoma, head and neck, liver or kidney cancer.

The chain carries TRBV4-2 and TRBJ2-2; 12 bases line up with TRBD2. Trimming cost V 2 bases and J 4 bases; bases outside gene matches: 14. Looked up from germline, CDR1 is LGHNA and CDR2 is YNFKEQ. This CDR3 is built from 20 residues. This CDR3 is CASSQRASGGAIRITGELFF. The CDR3 DNA sequence: TGTGCCAGCAGCCAACGGGCTAGCGGGGGGGCGATTCGGATCACCGGGGAGCTGTTTTTT.

The rearrangement links TRBV30 to TRBJ1-6; D is ambiguous. Germline V lookup: CDR1 GTSNPN, CDR2 SVGIG (reference sequence). Trimming took off 3 bases at V and 9 bases at J, with 18 bases between the two ends. CDR3 size: 15 residues. The CDR3 coding sequence is TGTGCCTGGAGCGCCCACCCAGAGGAAGGTTCACCCCTCCACTTT. Encoded protein: CAWSAHPEEGSPLHF.

This CDR3 reads CSVTDTRSYEQYF. In DNA, the CDR3 is TGCAGCGTTACCGACACCCGCTCCTACGAGCAGTACTTC. V usage is TRBV29-1 and J usage is TRBJ2-7; no clear D. This CDR3 is 13 amino acids long. Germline loops: CDR1 SQVTM, CDR2 ANQGSEA. The V gene lost 5 bases and the J gene lost 0 bases, with 11 bases spanning the gap.

The chain links TRBV29-1 to TRBJ1-5; TRBD1 aligns across 9 bases. Germline V gene lookup returns CDR1 SQVTM and CDR2 ANQGSEA. The CDR3 is 15 residues long. With 4 bases clipped from V and 2 bases from J, the junction kept 6 bases outside the gene matches. The CDR3 DNA sequence: TGCAGCGTTGGGGGACAGGGAGACGGCAATCAGCCCCAGCATTTT. As protein: CSVGGQGDGNQPQHF. Full variable domain (rest looked up from reference TRBV29-1 and TRBJ1-5): SAVISQKPSRDICQRGTSLTIQCQVDSQVTMMFWYRQQPGQSLTLIATANQGSEATYESGFVIDKFPISRPNLTFSTLTVSNMSPEDSSIYLCSVGGQGDGNQPQHFGDGTRLSIL.